This TCR beta chain is drawn from a study of response to subunit inactivated influenza vaccine. This CDR3 has 13 residues. Trimming left V 0 bases short and J 4 bases short, with 6 bases between. Germline lookup yields CDR1 LGHNA and CDR2 YNFKEQ. Only a few counts were recorded for this clonotype. A much larger clone differs by one base, so this may be a read error. One entry per CDR3 protein, called by TCRdb with MiXCR from the RT-PCR reads. The profile shows 450,000 to 600,000 distinct CDR3 sequences, 6.5% to 8% of them singletons. This material consisted of PBMCs from blood, taken less than 30 months after vaccination. The chain is built from TRBV4-2 and TRBJ1-2; no definite D call. The source of this sequence is a man in his fifties or sixties who received an inactivated influenza vaccine. Here the CDR3 reads CASSQDSGYGYTF. DNA for the CDR3: TGTGCCAGCAGCCAAGACAGCGGCTATGGCTACACCTTC.